The rows below give T cell receptor beta chains drawn from one sample of a study of Graves' ophthalmopathy and Graves' hyperthyroidism. TCRdb redid the calling of the multiplex PCR reads with MiXCR, one entry per CDR3 protein. The sample consists of about 380,000 distinct CDR3 sequences, 15% to 17% of them appearing once. Input material: peripheral blood. The receptors come from a woman aged 18-29 years with stable Graves' hyperthyroidism. The CDR3 runs from the conserved cysteine through the conserved F or W. Fields, in order: J gene, clone size, V gene, D gene, CDR3 protein, CDR3 DNA. D genes are given only for firm matches. A row's size may be missing; if present it is once, few, many or a size class.

TRBJ2-7,many,TRBV18,TRBD1,CASSPLGTGEHEQYF,TGTGCCAGCTCACCACTCGGGACAGGAGAACACGAGCAGTACTTC
TRBJ1-2,few,TRBV11-2,.,CASSRSGGLYGYTF,TGTGCCAGCAGCAGATCCGGGGGACTCTATGGCTACACCTTC
TRBJ2-5,many,TRBV12-3/TRBV12-4,TRBD1,CASSWTGQQETQYF,TGTGCCAGCAGTTGGACAGGGCAGCAAGAGACCCAGTACTTC
TRBJ1-1,many,TRBV7-2,TRBD1,CASSSPLFPGQPLASEAFF,TGTGCCAGCAGCTCTCCACTCTTCCCGGGACAGCCCTTAGCGTCTGAAGCTTTCTTT
TRBJ1-2,many,TRBV24-1,.,CATSETELYGYTF,TGTGCCACCAGTGAAACGGAACTCTATGGCTACACCTTC
TRBJ1-6,many,TRBV20-1,.,CSATMDRNSPLHF,TGCAGTGCTACTATGGACAGAAATTCACCCCTCCACTTT
TRBJ1-1,many,TRBV10-3,TRBD1,CAIRGTGGATEAFF,TGTGCCATCAGAGGGACAGGGGGTGCCACTGAAGCTTTCTTT
TRBJ1-2,.,TRBV19,.,CASSPLQGYGSSGYTF,TGTGCCAGTAGCCCATTACAGGGCTATGGTTCGTCTGGCTACACCTTC
TRBJ2-2,many,TRBV6-1,.,CASSPVAGELFF,TGTGCCAGCAGTCCCGTGGCCGGGGAGCTGTTTTTT
TRBJ1-1,.,TRBV4-1,.,CASSQDLLEAFF,TGCGCCAGCAGCCAAGATTTATTGGAAGCTTTCTTT
TRBJ2-5,.,TRBV10-2,.,CASSVVRAEETQYF,TGCGCCAGCAGTGTAGTCAGGGCGGAAGAGACCCAGTACTTC
TRBJ2-5,many,TRBV5-4,TRBD2,CASSLAGGGPWQETQYF,TGTGCCAGCAGCTTGGCCGGCGGGGGGCCTTGGCAAGAGACCCAGTACTTC
TRBJ1-4,.,TRBV27,.,CASSRAGTENEKLFF,TGTGCCAGCAGTCGCGCCGGGACGGAGAATGAAAAACTGTTTTTT
TRBJ2-5,many,TRBV2,TRBD1,CARRQGATQYF,TGTGCCAGGCGACAGGGCGCGACCCAGTACTTC
TRBJ2-2,few,TRBV11-2,.,CASSHLPGGELFF,TGTGCCAGCAGCCATTTGCCCGGGGGGGAGCTGTTTTTT
TRBJ2-5,many,TRBV6-5,TRBD2,CASSYGGGVGETQYF,TGTGCCAGCAGTTACGGTGGGGGGGTCGGAGAGACCCAGTACTTC
TRBJ2-2,.,TRBV6-4,TRBD1,CASSPFRWSAGTGTAIGELCF,TGTGCCAGTAGTCCGTTCCGTTGGTCTGCCGGGACAGGGACCGCCATCGGGGAGCTGTGTTTT
TRBJ1-2,many,TRBV20-1,.,CSASIPSATPNYGYTF,TGCAGTGCTAGCATACCTTCCGCGACCCCTAACTATGGCTACACCTTC
TRBJ1-4,.,TRBV6-2/TRBV6-3,.,CASSPGTLNEKLFF,TGTGCCAGCAGTCCTGGGACACTCAATGAAAAACTGTTTTTT
TRBJ1-2,many,TRBV27,TRBD1,CASSRTGTGNGYTF,TGTGCCAGCAGTCGTACCGGGACAGGGAATGGCTACACCTTC
TRBJ2-5,many,TRBV7-2,.,CASSLRTALEETQYF,TGTGCCAGCAGCTTAAGGACGGCTTTGGAAGAGACCCAGTACTTC
TRBJ1-1,many,TRBV10-1,TRBD1,CASNTDRGLRSTEAFF,TGCGCCAGCAATACGGACAGGGGGCTTCGCAGCACTGAAGCTTTCTTT
TRBJ2-6,many,TRBV15,.,CATSRTQGTGANVLTF,TGTGCCACCAGCAGAACTCAGGGGACGGGGGCCAACGTCCTGACTTTC
TRBJ2-5,many,TRBV20-1,TRBD2,CSARHSGTSGGIQETQYF,TGCAGTGCCCGACACTCCGGGACTAGCGGGGGGATTCAAGAGACCCAGTACTTC
TRBJ2-2,many,TRBV10-3,TRBD2,CAISEQRRGGRDTGELFF,TGTGCCATCAGTGAGCAAAGACGGGGGGGCCGAGACACCGGGGAGCTGTTTTTT
TRBJ2-7,many,TRBV29-1,TRBD1,CSVELVRGQGSGEQYF,TGCAGCGTTGAGCTTGTCAGGGGGCAGGGGTCGGGGGAGCAGTACTTC
TRBJ2-5,many,TRBV2,TRBD2,CATPRGGGETQYF,TGTGCCACCCCCCGCGGGGGAGGAGAGACCCAGTACTTC
TRBJ2-2,few,TRBV5-6,TRBD2,CASSFGLAGGHTGELFF,TGTGCCAGCAGCTTCGGACTAGCGGGGGGCCACACCGGGGAGCTGTTTTTT
TRBJ2-5,many,TRBV7-9,.,CASSWGETQYF,TGTGCCAGCAGCTGGGGAGAGACCCAGTACTTC
TRBJ1-2,.,TRBV12-3/TRBV12-4,TRBD1,CASSRVGQENYGYTF,TGTGCCAGCAGCAGAGTTGGACAGGAGAACTATGGCTACACCTTC
TRBJ1-2,many,TRBV7-8,.,CASSLERGTNYGYTF,TGTGCCAGCAGCTTAGAGCGGGGGACTAACTATGGCTACACCTTC
TRBJ1-1,many,TRBV20-1,TRBD1,CSALTGAANEAFF,TGCAGTGCTCTGACAGGGGCGGCGAATGAAGCTTTCTTT
TRBJ2-7,many,TRBV7-9,.,CASTLGPEAHEQYF,TGTGCCAGCACCCTAGGACCCGAGGCCCACGAGCAGTACTTC
TRBJ1-5,few,TRBV11-3,.,CASSLSGGRDQPQHF,TGTGCCAGCAGCTTAAGTGGGGGCAGGGATCAGCCCCAGCATTTT
TRBJ2-5,few,TRBV11-1,TRBD1,CASSLLRDRGLYQETQYF,TGTGCCAGCAGCTTACTCCGGGACAGGGGCCTATACCAAGAGACCCAGTACTTC
TRBJ1-1,many,TRBV15,TRBD1,CATSRVPPGQGGDTEAFF,TGTGCCACCAGCAGAGTCCCTCCTGGACAGGGGGGGGACACTGAAGCTTTCTTT
TRBJ1-1,many,TRBV12-3/TRBV12-4,.,CASSPPPGHTNTEAFF,TGTGCCAGCAGCCCTCCTCCGGGACACACGAACACTGAAGCTTTCTTT
TRBJ1-5,many,TRBV20-1,.,CSARRANQPQHF,TGCAGTGCTCGCCGGGCTAATCAGCCCCAGCATTTT
TRBJ1-5,many,TRBV7-2,.,CASSLKGINQPQHF,TGTGCCAGCAGCTTGAAAGGAATCAATCAGCCCCAGCATTTT
TRBJ2-2,many,TRBV6-1,.,CATSVGAAGELFF,TGTGCCACCTCAGTGGGGGCGGCCGGGGAGCTGTTTTTT
TRBJ2-2,many,TRBV11-2,TRBD2,CASSRLAGTNTGELFF,TGTGCCAGCAGCCGACTAGCGGGGACGAACACCGGGGAGCTGTTTTTT
TRBJ1-2,once,TRBV12-3/TRBV12-4,.,CASSLFPYSYGYTF,TGTGCCAGCAGTTTATTTCCGTACAGCTATGGCTACACCTTC
TRBJ2-2,few,TRBV13,TRBD1,CASSTEDRGPTGELFF,TGTGCCAGCAGCACCGAGGACAGGGGGCCGACCGGGGAGCTGTTTTTT
TRBJ2-7,many,TRBV2,.,CASSVRVSLYEQYF,TGTGCCAGCAGTGTCCGCGTAAGCCTCTACGAGCAGTACTTC